Sequencing of this T cell receptor beta chain was carried out in a study of T cell changes during pregnancy in multiple sclerosis. Assay used: immunoSEQ multiplex PCR; TCRdb lists only in-frame clones, some missing. The profile shows approximately 80,000 clones, 80% to 95% of them singletons. V dropped 2 bases and J dropped 1; count of bases not matched to a gene: 4. CDR3 length: 14 amino acids. The germline V gene has CDR1 GTSNPN and CDR2 SVGIG (reference sequence). This specimen consisted of peripheral blood, obtained in the second trimester of pregnancy. The TCR was taken from a female donor in good health, enrolled as a control in a pregnancy study. V usage is TRBV30 and J usage is TRBJ2-5; 7 bases align to TRBD1. Here the CDR3 reads CAWSFTGVQETQYF. In nucleotides, the CDR3 is TGTGCCTGGAGTTTTACAGGGGTCCAAGAGACCCAGTACTTC.